The source of this T cell receptor (beta chain) is a study of T cell repertoires in cytomegalovirus infection. Study-wide context: Recently identified HLA-C-restricted CMV epitopes and well-studied HLA-B-restricted CMV epitopes were used by the study. Shared public TCR beta signatures pointed to both CMV infection and a matching HLA type.

This clonotype occurred a few times. Its antigen is not known. Study observations and caveats: Cumulative frequency (of public TCR beta family members) identified carriers of CMV plus the relevant HLA. In two of eight donors, the top clonotype was HLA-C-restricted CMV-specific.

The CDR3 totals 13 residues. From germline, CDR1 is SEHNR and CDR2 FQNEAQ (reference sequence). The ends were cut back, 4 bases at V and 3 bases at J, with 10 bases in the middle. TCRdb reprocessed the reads with MiXCR, giving one entry per CDR3 protein. The sample holds some 920,000 distinct CDR3 sequences, about a third seen once. This specimen was cultured CD8+ T cells from PBMCs, taken from culture after CMV antigen stimulation. J is TRBJ2-7 and V is TRBV7-9, with D possibly being TRBD1 (7 bases). The clonotype comes from a human donor in good health (CMV status not recorded). Some clones in this sample may be carry-over from other donors' samples. The CDR3 DNA reads as TGTGCCAGCAGCTACCAGGGGGGCTACGAGCAGTACGTC. It yields the protein CASSYQGGYEQYV.